The entry below gives a single T cell receptor (beta chain) sequence along with its context. The data were produced by immunoSEQ multiplex PCR, yet TCRdb's version contains in-frame clones alone and is incomplete. Among 110,000 to 150,000 clones listed, over 85% were seen once. These data belong to a study of control samples from healthy donors and cancer patients. The specimen sequenced was blood. This receptor was identified in a young man in good health.

For the CDR3, the DNA is TGTGCCAGCAGCTCGGGACAGAGTGGCCAAGAGACCCAGTACTTC. Amino acids: CASSSGQSGQETQYF. This chain uses TRBV5-4 with TRBJ2-5; TRBD1 aligns across 7 bases. J lost 1 base, V lost 3 bases, and 6 bases had no gene match. CDR1 and CDR2 from the germline V gene are SGHNT and YYREEE (reference sequence). This CDR3 has 15 residues.